Following are 10 T cell receptor beta chains from one sample sequenced in a study of vaccination and CD4 T cells after COVID-19. Scientists ran DNA taken from cultured CD4+ T cells through the Oncomine TCR Beta short-read assay for sequencing. In TCRdb, the PCR reads were re-called with MiXCR into one record per CDR3 protein. The data contain roughly 8,000 distinct CDR3 sequences, roughly two thirds of them singletons. Their cognate antigens are unknown. Treatment denoted: roughly 11-day PBMC culture with coronavirus spike peptide pools or control peptides (ViraFEST assay). Sequenced input: CD4+ T cells from blood, cultured in vitro. Every receptor here comes from a human donor who had recovered from COVID-19.

There are a few counts of this clonotype. The genes are TRBV20-1 and TRBJ1-1; D unclear. The germline V gene has CDR1 DFQATT and CDR2 SNEGSKA (reference sequence). CDR3 size: 13 residues. Trimming took off 6 bases at V and 10 bases at J, with 21 bases between the two ends. CDR3 DNA sequence: TGCAGTGCCCTCCCACGGGTTCCGGGTGGAGCTTTCTTT. Translating gives CSALPRVPGGAFF.

This chain uses TRBV6-1 with TRBJ1-1; TRBD1 aligns across 9 bases. Trimming took 5 bases from V and 10 from J; bases not matched to a gene: 5. This CDR3 region has 12 residues. CDR1 is MNHNS and CDR2 is SASEGT in the germline V gene. In DNA, the CDR3 is TGTGCCAGCAGTCTAACGGGACAGGGAGCTTTCTTT. Residues: CASSLTGQGAFF.

The genes are TRBV6-1 and TRBJ1-5; tentatively, D is TRBD1 (5 bases). CDR1 and CDR2 from the germline V gene are MNHNS and SASEGT. V was pared by 5 bases and J by 0 bases, with 14 bases between. This CDR3 region has 16 residues. The CDR3 DNA is TGTGCCAGCAGTAACCTGGGGACCGATAGCAATCAGCCCCAGCATTTT. Amino acid sequence: CASSNLGTDSNQPQHF.

The V and J genes are TRBV21-1 and TRBJ2-5; the tabulated D call, TRBD2, remains unverified against the DNA. TRBV21-1 is described as a pseudogene. This CDR3 has 15 residues. Here the CDR3 DNA reads TGTGCCAGCAGCAATTCTGAGACTAGCGGGGAGACCCAGTACTTC. It yields the protein CASSNSETSGETQYF.

J is TRBJ1-1 and V is TRBV10-3; a possible D gene is TRBD1 (5 bases). Trimming removed 7 bases at V and 0 bases at J, with 15 bases between. There are 15 residues in the CDR3. CDR1 ENHRY and CDR2 SYGVKD come from the germline V gene. This chain's CDR3 is CAIKQATALNTEAFF. For the CDR3, the DNA is TGTGCCATCAAACAGGCTACAGCCCTGAACACTGAAGCTTTCTTT.

This clonotype was observed once. The chain employs TRBV14 and TRBJ1-6; 7 nucleotides agree with TRBD1. Germline assignment: CDR1 SGHDN and CDR2 FVKESK. The V and J ends lost 2 bases and 7 bases, in that order; junction bases with no gene match: 5. This CDR3 has 15 residues. This chain's CDR3 is CASSQNRGANSPLHF. The CDR3 DNA sequence: TGTGCCAGCAGCCAAAACAGGGGTGCCAATTCACCCCTCCACTTT.

The genes are TRBV6-2 or TRBV6-3 and TRBJ1-2; the D gene is possibly TRBD1 (6 bases). CDR1 is MNHEY and CDR2 is SVGEGT in the germline V gene. V lost 6 bases and J 2 bases, leaving 16 bases between the germline ends. The CDR3 spans 15 residues. CDR3: CASREHGTHNYGYTF. CDR3 nucleotide sequence: TGTGCCAGCAGGGAGCACGGGACACACAACTATGGCTACACCTTC.

The chain couples TRBV20-1 to TRBJ1-1; D gene uncertain. The CDR3 loop spans 11 amino acids. Germline CDR1 DFQATT, CDR2 SNEGSKA (reference sequence). CDR3 sequence: CSEYSLAEAFF. CDR3 bases: TGCAGCGAATATTCGCTCGCTGAAGCTTTCTTT.

The genes are TRBV30 and TRBJ1-1, with a weak D call TRBD1 (6 bases). Trimming stripped 0 bases from V and 3 bases from J, with 14 bases between. Looked up from germline, CDR1 is GTSNPN and CDR2 is SVGIG (reference sequence). This CDR3 comprises 15 residues. CDR3 sequence: CAWSVGGSIDTEAFF. The CDR3 coding sequence is TGTGCCTGGAGTGTCGGGGGCTCTATCGACACTGAAGCTTTCTTT. Drawing the rest from reference TRBV30 and TRBJ1-1, the complete variable domain is SQTIHQWPATLVQPVGSPLSLECTVEGTSNPNLYWYRQAAGRGLQLLFYSVGIGQISSEVPQNLSASRPQDRQFILSSKKLLLSDSGFYLCAWSVGGSIDTEAFFGQGTRLTVV.

V is TRBV27 and J is TRBJ1-5; D unclear. V was shortened by 5 bases and J by 6 bases, with 17 bases between the two germline ends. This CDR3 is 15 amino acids long. Germline V gives CDR1 MNHEY, CDR2 SMNVEV (reference sequence). The CDR3 DNA reads as TGTGCCAGCAGTCCAACCGGGAGCCTCCTTCAGCCCCAGCATTTT. It encodes CASSPTGSLLQPQHF.